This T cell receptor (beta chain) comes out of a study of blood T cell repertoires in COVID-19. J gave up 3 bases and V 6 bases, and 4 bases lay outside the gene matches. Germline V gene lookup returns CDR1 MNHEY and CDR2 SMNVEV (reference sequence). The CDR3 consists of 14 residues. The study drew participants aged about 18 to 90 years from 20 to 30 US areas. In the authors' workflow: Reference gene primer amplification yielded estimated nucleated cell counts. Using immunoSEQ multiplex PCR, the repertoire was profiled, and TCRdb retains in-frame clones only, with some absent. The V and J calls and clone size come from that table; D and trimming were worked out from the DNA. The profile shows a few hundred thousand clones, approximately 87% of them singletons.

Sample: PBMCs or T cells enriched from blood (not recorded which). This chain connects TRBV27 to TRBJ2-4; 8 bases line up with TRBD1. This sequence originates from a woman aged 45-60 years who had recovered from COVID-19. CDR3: CASRAGQVKNIQYF. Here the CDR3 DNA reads TGTGCCAGCAGGGCGGGACAGGTCAAAAACATTCAGTACTTC.